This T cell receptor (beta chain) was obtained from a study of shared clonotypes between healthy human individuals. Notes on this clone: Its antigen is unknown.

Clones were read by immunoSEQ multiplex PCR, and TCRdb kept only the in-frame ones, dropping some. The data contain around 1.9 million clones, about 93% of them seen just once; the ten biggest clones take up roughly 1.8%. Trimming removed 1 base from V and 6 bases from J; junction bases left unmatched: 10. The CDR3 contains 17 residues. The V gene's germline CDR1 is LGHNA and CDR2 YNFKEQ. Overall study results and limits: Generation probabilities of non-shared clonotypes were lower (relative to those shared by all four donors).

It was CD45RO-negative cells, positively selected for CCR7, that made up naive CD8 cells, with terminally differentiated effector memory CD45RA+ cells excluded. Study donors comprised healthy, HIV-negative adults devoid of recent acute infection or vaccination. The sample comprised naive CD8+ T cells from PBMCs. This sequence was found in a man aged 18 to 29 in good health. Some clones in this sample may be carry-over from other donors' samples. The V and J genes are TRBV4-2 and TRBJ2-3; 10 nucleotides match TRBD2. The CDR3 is CASSQALAGAHSDTQYF. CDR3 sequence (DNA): TGTGCCAGCAGCCAAGCTCTAGCGGGAGCACACTCCGATACGCAGTATTTT.